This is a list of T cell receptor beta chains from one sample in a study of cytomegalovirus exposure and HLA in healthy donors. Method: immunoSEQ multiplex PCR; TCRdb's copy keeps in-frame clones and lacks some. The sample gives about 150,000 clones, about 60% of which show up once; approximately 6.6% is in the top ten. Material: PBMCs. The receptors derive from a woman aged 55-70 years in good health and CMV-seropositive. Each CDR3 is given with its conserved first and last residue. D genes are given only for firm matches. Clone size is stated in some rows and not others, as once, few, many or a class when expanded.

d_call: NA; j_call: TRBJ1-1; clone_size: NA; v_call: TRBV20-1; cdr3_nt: TGCAGTGCTAGATCAAACACTGAAGCTTTCTTT; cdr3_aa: CSARSNTEAFF
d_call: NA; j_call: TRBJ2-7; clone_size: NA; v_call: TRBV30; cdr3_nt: TGTGCCTGGATTGCCCAGGGTTTTAGCGAGCAGTACTTC; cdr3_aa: CAWIAQGFSEQYF
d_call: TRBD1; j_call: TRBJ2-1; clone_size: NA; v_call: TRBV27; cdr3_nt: TGTGCCAGCAGTTTGGTGGGCCCGGGACAGGGAATTAATGAGCAGTTCTTC; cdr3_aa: CASSLVGPGQGINEQFF
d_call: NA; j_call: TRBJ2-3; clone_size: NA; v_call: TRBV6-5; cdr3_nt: TGTGCCAGCAGTTACTCGATCGCGGGAATCACAGATACGCAGTATTTT; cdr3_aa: CASSYSIAGITDTQYF
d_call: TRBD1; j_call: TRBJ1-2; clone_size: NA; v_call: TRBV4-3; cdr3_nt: TGCGCCAGCAGCCAACAACAGGGGGCCTATGGCTACACCTTC; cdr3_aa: CASSQQQGAYGYTF
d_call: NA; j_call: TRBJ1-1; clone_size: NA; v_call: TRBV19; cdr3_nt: TGTGCCAGTAGCAGGGCCGGCTGGAACACTGAAGCTTTCTTT; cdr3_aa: CASSRAGWNTEAFF
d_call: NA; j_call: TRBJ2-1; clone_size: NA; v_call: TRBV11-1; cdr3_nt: TGTGCCAGCAGCTTAGAGGAGGGTGGTGGATCCTACAATGAGCAGTTCTTC; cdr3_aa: CASSLEEGGGSYNEQFF
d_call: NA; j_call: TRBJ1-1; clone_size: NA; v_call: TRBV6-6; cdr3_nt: TGTGCCAGCAGACTCACCCGGGAGGGGAACACTGAAGCTTTCTTT; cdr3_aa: CASRLTREGNTEAFF
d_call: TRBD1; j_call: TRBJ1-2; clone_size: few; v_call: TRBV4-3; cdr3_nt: TGCGCCAGCAGCCAAGATAGACAGGGTGTCTATGGCTACACCTTC; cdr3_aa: CASSQDRQGVYGYTF
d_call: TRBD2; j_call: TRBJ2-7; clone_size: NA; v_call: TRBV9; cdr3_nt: TGTGCCAGCAGCGTAGCTAGCGGGAGACAGTACGAGCAGTACTTC; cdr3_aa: CASSVASGRQYEQYF
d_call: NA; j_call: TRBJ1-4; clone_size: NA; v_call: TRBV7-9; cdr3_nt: TGTGCCAGCAGCTTAGAGGGGGTTCGCACTAATGAAAAACTGTTTTTT; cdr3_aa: CASSLEGVRTNEKLFF
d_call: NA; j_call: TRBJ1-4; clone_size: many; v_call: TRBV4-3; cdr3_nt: TGCGCCAGCAGCCAAGAAGGCCAGGGGCTCGCAACTAATGAAAAACTGTTTTTT; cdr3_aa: CASSQEGQGLATNEKLFF
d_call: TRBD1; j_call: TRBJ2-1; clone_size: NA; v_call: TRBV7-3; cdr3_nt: TGTGCCAGCAGCCGGACAGGGGATCCAACTTACAATGAGCAGTTCTTC; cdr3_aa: CASSRTGDPTYNEQFF
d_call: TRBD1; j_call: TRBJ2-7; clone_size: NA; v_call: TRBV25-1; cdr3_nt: TGTGCCAGCAGTGCCTCGGACAGGGTGAACGAGCAGTACTTC; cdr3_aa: CASSASDRVNEQYF
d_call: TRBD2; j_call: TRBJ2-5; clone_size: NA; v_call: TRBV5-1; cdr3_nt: TGCGCCAGCAGCTTACTAGCGGGAGAAGAGACCCAGTACTTC; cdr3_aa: CASSLLAGEETQYF
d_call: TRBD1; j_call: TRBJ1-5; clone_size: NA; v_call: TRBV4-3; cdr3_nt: TGCGCCAGCAGCCAATCTACCGGGACAGGGGGCAATCAGCCCCAGCATTTT; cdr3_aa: CASSQSTGTGGNQPQHF
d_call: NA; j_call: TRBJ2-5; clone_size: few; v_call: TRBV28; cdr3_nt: TGTGCCAGCAGCAGACTCGGACAGCAAGAGACCCAGTACTTC; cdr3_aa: CASSRLGQQETQYF
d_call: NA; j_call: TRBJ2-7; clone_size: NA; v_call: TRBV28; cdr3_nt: TGTGCCAGCAGTTTAGAGCCCGGGGATTCCTACGAGCAGTACTTC; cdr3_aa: CASSLEPGDSYEQYF
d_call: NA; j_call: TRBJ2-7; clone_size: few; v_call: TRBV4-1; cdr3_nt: TGCGCCAGCAGCCTCGGAAGTGTAGCGGCAACCTACGAGCAGTACTTC; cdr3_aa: CASSLGSVAATYEQYF
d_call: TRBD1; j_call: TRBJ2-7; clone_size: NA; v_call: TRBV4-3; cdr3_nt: TGCGCCAGCAGCCAGACAGGGTACGAGCAGTACTTC; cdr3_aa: CASSQTGYEQYF
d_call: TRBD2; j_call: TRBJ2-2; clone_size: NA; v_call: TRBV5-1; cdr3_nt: TGCGCCAGCATTGGTAGGACTAGCGGAGGCGGGGAGCTGTTTTTT; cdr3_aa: CASIGRTSGGGELFF
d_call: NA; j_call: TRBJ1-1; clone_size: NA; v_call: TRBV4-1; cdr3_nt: TGCGCCAGCAGCCGAATGAGCGAAACTGAAGCTTTCTTT; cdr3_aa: CASSRMSETEAFF
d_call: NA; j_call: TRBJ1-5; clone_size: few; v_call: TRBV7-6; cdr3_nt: TGTGCCAGCAGCCGAGGACAGTTGAATCAGCCCCAGCATTTT; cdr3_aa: CASSRGQLNQPQHF
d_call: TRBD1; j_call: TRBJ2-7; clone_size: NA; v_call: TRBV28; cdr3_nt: TGTGCCAGCAGTCTCCGGGACAGGGGGGGATACGAGCAGTACTTC; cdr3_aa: CASSLRDRGGYEQYF
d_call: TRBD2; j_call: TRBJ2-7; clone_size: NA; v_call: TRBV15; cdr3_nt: TGTGCCACCAGCAGAGCCCCCGGACTAGCGGGAGGGCGATACGAGCAGTACTTC; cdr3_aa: CATSRAPGLAGGRYEQYF
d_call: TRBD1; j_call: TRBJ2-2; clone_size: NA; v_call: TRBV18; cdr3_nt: TGTGCCAGCTCAAGCACCGGGACAGGGTCAAACGGGGAGCTGTTTTTT; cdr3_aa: CASSSTGTGSNGELFF
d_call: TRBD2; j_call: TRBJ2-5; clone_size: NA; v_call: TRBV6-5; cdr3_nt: TGTGCCAGCAGTTATCGGGGACTAGGAGGGGAGACCCAGTACTTC; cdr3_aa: CASSYRGLGGETQYF
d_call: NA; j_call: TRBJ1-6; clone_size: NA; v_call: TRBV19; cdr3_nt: TGTGCCAGTACCATCCCAGGCGCTAATTCACCCCTCCACTTT; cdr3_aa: CASTIPGANSPLHF
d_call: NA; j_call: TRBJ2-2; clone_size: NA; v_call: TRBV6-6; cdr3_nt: TGTGCCAGCAGTCCTATGGGGGAGCTGTTTTTT; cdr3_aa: CASSPMGELFF
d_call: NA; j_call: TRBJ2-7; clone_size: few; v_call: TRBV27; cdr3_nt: TGTGCCAGCAGTGTTGACAGAAGTGGTCTTAAGCAGTACTTC; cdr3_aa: CASSVDRSGLKQYF
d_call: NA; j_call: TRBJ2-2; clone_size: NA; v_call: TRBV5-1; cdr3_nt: TGCGCCAGCAGCTTCGACATGAACACCGGGGAGCTGTTTTTT; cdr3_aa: CASSFDMNTGELFF
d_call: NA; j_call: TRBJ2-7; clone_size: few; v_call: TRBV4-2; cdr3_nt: TGTGCCAGCAGCCAAGATACCAACAGTTTCTACGAGCAGTACTTC; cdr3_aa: CASSQDTNSFYEQYF
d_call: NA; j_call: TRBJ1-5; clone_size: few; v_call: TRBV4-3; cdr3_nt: TGCGCCAGCAGCCAAGAGGCCCAGGGATCAAATCAGCCCCAGCATTTT; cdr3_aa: CASSQEAQGSNQPQHF
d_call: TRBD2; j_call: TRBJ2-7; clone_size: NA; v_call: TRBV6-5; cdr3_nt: TGTGCCAGCAGTTACTCGTCGACTAGCGCTGCCTACGAGCAGTACTTC; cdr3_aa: CASSYSSTSAAYEQYF
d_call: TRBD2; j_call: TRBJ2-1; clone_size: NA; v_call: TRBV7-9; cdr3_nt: TGTGCCAGCAGCCGAGTAACTAGCGGGAGGTACAATGAGCAGTTCTTC; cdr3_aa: CASSRVTSGRYNEQFF
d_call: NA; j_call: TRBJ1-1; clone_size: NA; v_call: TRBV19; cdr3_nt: TGTGCCAGTCGACTATACAGGACAGACCCGAACACTGAAGCTTTCTTT; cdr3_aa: CASRLYRTDPNTEAFF
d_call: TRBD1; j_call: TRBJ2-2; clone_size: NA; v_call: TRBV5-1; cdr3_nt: TGCGCCAGCAGTTCTCAGGGGGCCGGGGAGCTGTTTTTT; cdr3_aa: CASSSQGAGELFF
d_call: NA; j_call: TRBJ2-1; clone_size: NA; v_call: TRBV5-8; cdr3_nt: TGTGCCAGCAGCTTGGCCTCCCCCCACAATGAGCAGTTCTTC; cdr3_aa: CASSLASPHNEQFF
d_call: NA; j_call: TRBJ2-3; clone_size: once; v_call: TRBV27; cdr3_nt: TGTGCCAGCAGCCGGGGTATTGGCACAGATACGCAGTATTTT; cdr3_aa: CASSRGIGTDTQYF
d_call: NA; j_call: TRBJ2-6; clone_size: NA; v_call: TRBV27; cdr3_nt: TGTGCCAGCAGTTTAGTGCAGGGGCGGGCTGGGGCCAACGTCCTGACTTTC; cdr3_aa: CASSLVQGRAGANVLTF
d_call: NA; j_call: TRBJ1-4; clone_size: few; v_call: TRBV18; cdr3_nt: TGTGCCAGCTCCCCTACGGGAACGAGGAATGAAAAACTGTTTTTT; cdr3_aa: CASSPTGTRNEKLFF
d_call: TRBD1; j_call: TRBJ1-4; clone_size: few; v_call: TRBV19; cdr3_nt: TGTGCCAGTAGTCTCGGGACAGGCCATGAAAAACTGTTTTTT; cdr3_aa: CASSLGTGHEKLFF
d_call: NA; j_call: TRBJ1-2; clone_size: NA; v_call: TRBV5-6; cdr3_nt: TGTGCCAGCAGCCATTTTTTAAGCAATGTTGGCCGCGGGGATTATGGCTACACCTTC; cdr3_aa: CASSHFLSNVGRGDYGYTF
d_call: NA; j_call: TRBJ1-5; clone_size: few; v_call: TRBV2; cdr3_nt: TGTGCCAGCAGTGAATGGACAGCCGATCAGCCCCAGCATTTT; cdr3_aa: CASSEWTADQPQHF
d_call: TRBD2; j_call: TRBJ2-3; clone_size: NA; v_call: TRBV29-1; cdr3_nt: TGCAGCTTCCACACTAGCGGGAGGGGAGATACGCAGTATTTT; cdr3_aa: CSFHTSGRGDTQYF
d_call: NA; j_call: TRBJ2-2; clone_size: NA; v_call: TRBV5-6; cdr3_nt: TGTGCCAGCAGCTTTAACAGTCACACCGGGGAGCTGTTTTTT; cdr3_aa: CASSFNSHTGELFF
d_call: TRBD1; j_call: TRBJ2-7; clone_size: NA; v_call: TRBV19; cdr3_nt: TGTGCCAGTAGTCCCCGAGGACAGGCCCCCTACGAGCAGTACTTC; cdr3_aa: CASSPRGQAPYEQYF
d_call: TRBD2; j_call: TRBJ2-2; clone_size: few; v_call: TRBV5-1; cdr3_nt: TGCGCCAGCAGCTTGGGCGCGGGACTAGCGGGAGACAGGAACACCGGGGAGCTGTTTTTT; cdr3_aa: CASSLGAGLAGDRNTGELFF
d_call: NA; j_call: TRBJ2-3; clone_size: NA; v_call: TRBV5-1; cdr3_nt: TGCGCCAGCAGCTCCGGCGGGCTCACAGATACGCAGTATTTT; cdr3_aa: CASSSGGLTDTQYF
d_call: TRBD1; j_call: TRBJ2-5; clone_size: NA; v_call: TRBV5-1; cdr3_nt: TGCGCCAGCAGCTCAGGGACAGGCCTCCAAGAGACCCAGTACTTC; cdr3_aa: CASSSGTGLQETQYF
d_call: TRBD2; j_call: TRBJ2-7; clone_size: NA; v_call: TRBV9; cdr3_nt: TGTGCCAGCAGCGTAGCTTGGGGGGGAGAAAGGGACGAGCAGTACTTC; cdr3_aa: CASSVAWGGERDEQYF
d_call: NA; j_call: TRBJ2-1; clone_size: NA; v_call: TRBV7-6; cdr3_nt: TGTGCCAGCAGCTTAGTTGTCAGTCAGGGTAGCGGCCCCTACAATGAGCAGTTCTTC; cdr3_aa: CASSLVVSQGSGPYNEQFF
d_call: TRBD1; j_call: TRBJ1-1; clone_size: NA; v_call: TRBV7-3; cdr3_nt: TGTGCCAGCAGCTCGACAGGGGTGGGGAACACTGAAGCTTTCTTT; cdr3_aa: CASSSTGVGNTEAFF
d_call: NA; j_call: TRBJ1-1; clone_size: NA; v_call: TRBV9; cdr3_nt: TGTGCCAGCAGCTTCCTGGGGCTAGGGGCGGAAGCTTTCTTT; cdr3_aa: CASSFLGLGAEAFF
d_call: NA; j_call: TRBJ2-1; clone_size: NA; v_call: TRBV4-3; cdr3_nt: TGCGCCAGCAGCCAAGATCCCCCCGCCGCCCGAGGAGGTGAGCAGTTCTTC; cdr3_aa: CASSQDPPAARGGEQFF
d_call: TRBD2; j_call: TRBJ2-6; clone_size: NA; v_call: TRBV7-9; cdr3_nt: TGTGCCAGCGTATATGGGACTAGCGGGGATCACTCTGGGGCCAACGTCCTGACTTTC; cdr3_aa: CASVYGTSGDHSGANVLTF
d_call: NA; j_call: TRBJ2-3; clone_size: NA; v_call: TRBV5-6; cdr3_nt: TGTGCCAGCAGCCCCCGGGTAGCGGTAGATACGCAGTATTTT; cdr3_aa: CASSPRVAVDTQYF